The clone carrying this T cell receptor (beta chain) was detected only a few times. Method: immunoSEQ multiplex PCR; TCRdb's copy keeps in-frame clones and lacks some. This sample carries hundreds of thousands of clones, approximately 80% of them seen once, and the ten largest clones take about 4%. The data stem from a study of blood T cell repertoires in COVID-19. Whole-study context: T cells, B-cell-depleted T cells, or PBMCs supplied cDNA or gDNA.

The sample was PBMCs or T cells enriched from blood (not recorded which). The source of this sequence is a young man with acute COVID-19.

CDR3 bases: TGTGCCAGTAGTATAAGGCCAGCGGGTTATAGCACAGATACGCAGTATTTT. Translated: CASSIRPAGYSTDTQYF. The V gene is TRBV19, the J gene TRBJ2-3; D is possibly TRBD2 (6 bases). The length of the CDR3 is 17 residues. V lost 2 bases and J lost 0, with 15 bases in between. Looked up from germline, CDR1 is LNHDA and CDR2 is SQIVND (reference sequence).